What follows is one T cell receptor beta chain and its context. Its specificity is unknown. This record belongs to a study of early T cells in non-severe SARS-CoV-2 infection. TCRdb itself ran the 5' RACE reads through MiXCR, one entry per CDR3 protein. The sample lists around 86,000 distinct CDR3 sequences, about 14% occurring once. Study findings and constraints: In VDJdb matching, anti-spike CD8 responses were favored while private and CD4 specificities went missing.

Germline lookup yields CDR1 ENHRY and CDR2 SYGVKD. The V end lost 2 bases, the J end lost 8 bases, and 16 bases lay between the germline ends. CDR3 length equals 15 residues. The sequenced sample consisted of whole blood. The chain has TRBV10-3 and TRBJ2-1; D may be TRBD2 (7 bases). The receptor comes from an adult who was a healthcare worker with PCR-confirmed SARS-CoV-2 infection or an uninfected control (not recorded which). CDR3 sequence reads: CAISERGAPADEQFF. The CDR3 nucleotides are TGTGCCATCAGTGAGCGGGGGGCCCCCGCGGATGAGCAGTTCTTC.